These 5 T cell receptor beta chains were sequenced from one sample in a study of cytomegalovirus exposure and HLA in healthy donors. Both 60 Vbeta primers and 13 Jbeta primers went into the PCR. The repertoire was sequenced with immunoSEQ multiplex PCR; TCRdb's copy has only in-frame clones and lacks some. This sample has about 140,000 clones, with roughly 77% found just once. Source material: PBMCs. The receptors here all came from a female donor in good health and CMV-seronegative.

This chain joins TRBV15 and TRBJ2-7; maybe TRBD1 (5 bases). V was pared by 1 base and J by 2 bases, with 9 bases between. This CDR3 region has 14 residues. Germline V lookup: CDR1 LNHNV, CDR2 YYDKDF (reference sequence). CDR3 nucleotides: TGTGCCACCAGCAGAGCGGCAGGGCCCTACGAGCAGTACTTC. Translating it yields CATSRAAGPYEQYF.

As concerns this clone: Other DNA sequences in the same sample also yield this CDR3. The chain has TRBV9 and TRBJ2-3; the D gene is possibly TRBD2 (7 bases). Trimming took 2 bases from V and 0 from J, leaving 10 bases between them. There are 15 residues in the CDR3. CDR1 and CDR2 from the germline V gene are SGDLS and YYNGEE. CDR3 in amino acids: CASSVGGGSTDTQYF. CDR3 bases: TGTGCCAGCAGCGTTGGCGGGGGCAGCACAGATACGCAGTATTTT.

The rearrangement links TRBV27 to TRBJ1-5; tentative D call: TRBD1 (5 bases). V lost 8 bases to trimming and J lost 8 bases, with 13 bases between them. The CDR3 extends over 12 amino acids. Germline V lookup: CDR1 MNHEY, CDR2 SMNVEV (reference sequence). CDR3 sequence reads: CASARVSEPQHF. CDR3 nucleotides: TGTGCCAGCGCCAGGGTCTCCGAGCCCCAGCATTTT.

J is TRBJ1-2 and V is TRBV2, with 9 bases identical to TRBD1. Germline V gene sequence: CDR1 SNHLY, CDR2 FYNNEI. The CDR3 spans 16 residues. Unmatched junction bases numbered 12, after V lost 6 bases and J lost 4 bases. The CDR3 loop reads CASSRDRDISVYGYTF. CDR3 bases: TGTGCCAGCAGCCGGGACAGGGACATTTCAGTCTATGGCTACACCTTC.

This clone has just a few counts. This sequence joins TRBV4-3 and TRBJ1-4; a possible D gene is TRBD1 (6 bases). CDR3 length: 16 residues. Trimming removed 4 bases at V and 0 bases at J, with 12 bases between. Germline V gene lookup returns CDR1 LGHNA and CDR2 YSLEER. CDR3 in amino acids: CASSRSTGSTNEKLFF. CDR3 coding DNA: TGCGCCAGCAGCCGGTCGACAGGTTCAACTAATGAAAAACTGTTTTTT.